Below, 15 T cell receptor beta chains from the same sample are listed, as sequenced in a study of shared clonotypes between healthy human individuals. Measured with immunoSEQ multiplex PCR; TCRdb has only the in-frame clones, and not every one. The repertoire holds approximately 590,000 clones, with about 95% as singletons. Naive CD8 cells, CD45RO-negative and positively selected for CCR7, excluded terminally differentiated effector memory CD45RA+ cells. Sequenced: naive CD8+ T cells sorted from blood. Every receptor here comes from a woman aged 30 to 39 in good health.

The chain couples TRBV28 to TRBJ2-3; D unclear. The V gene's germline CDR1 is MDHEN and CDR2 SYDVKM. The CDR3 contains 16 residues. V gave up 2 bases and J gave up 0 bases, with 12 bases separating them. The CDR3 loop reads CASSLGVRSSTDTQYF. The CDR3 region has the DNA TGTGCCAGCAGTTTAGGCGTTAGATCTAGCACAGATACGCAGTATTTT. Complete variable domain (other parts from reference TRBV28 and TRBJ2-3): DVKVTQSSRYLVKRTGEKVFLECVQDMDHENMFWYRQDPGLGLRLIYFSYDVKMKEKGDIPEGYSVSREKKERFSLILESASTNQTSMYLCASSLGVRSSTDTQYFGPGTRLTVL.

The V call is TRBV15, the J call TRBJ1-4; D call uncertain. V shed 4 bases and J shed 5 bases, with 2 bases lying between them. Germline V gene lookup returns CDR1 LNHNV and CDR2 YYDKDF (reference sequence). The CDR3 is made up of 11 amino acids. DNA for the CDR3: TGTGCCACCAGCAAGAATGAAAAACTGTTTTTT. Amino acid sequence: CATSKNEKLFF.

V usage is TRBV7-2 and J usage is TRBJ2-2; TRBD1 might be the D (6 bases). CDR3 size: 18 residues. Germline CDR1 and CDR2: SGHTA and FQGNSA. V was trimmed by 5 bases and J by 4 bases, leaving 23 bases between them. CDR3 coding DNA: TGTGCCAGCAGCCCGACAGTCAATACAGGGTTAAGCACCGGGGAGCTGTTTTTT. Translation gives CASSPTVNTGLSTGELFF.

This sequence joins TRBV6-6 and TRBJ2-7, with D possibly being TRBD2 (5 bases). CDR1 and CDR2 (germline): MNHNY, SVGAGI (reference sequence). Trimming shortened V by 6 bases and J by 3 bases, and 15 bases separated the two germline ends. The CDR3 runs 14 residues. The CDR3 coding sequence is TGTGCCAGCAGACCAACCGGGGAGAACTACGAGCAGTACTTC. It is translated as CASRPTGENYEQYF.

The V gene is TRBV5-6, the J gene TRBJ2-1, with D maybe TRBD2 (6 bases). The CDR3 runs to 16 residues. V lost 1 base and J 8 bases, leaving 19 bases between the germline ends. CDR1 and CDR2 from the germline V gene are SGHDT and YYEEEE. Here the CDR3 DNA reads TGTGCCAGCAGCTTGCGCTGGACTAAGGACCTCCATGAGCAGTTCTTC. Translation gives CASSLRWTKDLHEQFF.

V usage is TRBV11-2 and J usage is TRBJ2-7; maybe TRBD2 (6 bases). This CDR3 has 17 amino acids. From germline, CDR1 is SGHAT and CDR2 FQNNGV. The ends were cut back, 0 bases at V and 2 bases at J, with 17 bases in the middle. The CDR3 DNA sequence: TGTGCCAGCAGCTTAGATTTAACGGGCGGGGCCACCTACGAGCAGTACTTC. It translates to CASSLDLTGGATYEQYF.

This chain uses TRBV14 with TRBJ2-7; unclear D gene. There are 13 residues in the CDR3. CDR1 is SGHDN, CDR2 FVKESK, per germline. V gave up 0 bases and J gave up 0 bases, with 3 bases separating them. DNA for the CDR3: TGTGCCAGCAGCCAAGACATCTCCTACGAGCAGTACTTC. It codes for CASSQDISYEQYF.

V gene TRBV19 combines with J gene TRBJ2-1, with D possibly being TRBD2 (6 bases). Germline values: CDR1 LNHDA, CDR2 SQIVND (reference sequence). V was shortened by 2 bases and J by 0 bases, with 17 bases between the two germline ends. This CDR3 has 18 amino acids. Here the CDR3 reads CASSILAPGKYSYNEQFF. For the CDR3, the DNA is TGTGCCAGTAGTATACTAGCGCCGGGGAAATACTCCTACAATGAGCAGTTCTTC.

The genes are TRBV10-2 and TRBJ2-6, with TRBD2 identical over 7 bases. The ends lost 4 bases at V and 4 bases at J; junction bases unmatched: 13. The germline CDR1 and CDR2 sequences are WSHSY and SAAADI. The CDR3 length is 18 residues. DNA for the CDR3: TGCGCCAGCAGTGCAAGTATGAGCGGGATCTCCGGGGCCAACGTCCTGACTTTC. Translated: CASSASMSGISGANVLTF.

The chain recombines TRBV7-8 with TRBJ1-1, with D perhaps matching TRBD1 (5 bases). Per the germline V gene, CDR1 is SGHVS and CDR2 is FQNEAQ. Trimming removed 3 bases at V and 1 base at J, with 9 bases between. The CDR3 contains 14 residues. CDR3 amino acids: CASSFWGENTEAFF. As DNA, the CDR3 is TGTGCCAGCAGCTTCTGGGGGGAGAACACTGAAGCTTTCTTT.

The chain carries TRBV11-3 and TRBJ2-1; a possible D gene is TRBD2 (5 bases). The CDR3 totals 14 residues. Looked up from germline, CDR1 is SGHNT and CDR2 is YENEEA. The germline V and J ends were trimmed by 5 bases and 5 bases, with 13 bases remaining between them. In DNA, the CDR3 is TGTGCCAGCAGCCCGCGAGGGAGAGACAATGAGCAGTTCTTC. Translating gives CASSPRGRDNEQFF.

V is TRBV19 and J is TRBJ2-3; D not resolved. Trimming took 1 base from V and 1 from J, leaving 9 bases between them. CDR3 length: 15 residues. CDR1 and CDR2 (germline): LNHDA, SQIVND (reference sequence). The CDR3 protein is CASSIVGVRTDTQYF. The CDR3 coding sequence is TGTGCCAGTAGTATAGTTGGGGTCCGCACAGATACGCAGTATTTT.

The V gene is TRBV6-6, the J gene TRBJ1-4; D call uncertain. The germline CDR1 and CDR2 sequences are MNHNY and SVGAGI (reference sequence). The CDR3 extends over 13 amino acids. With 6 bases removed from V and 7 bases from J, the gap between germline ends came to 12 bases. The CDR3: CASRSHAGEKLFF. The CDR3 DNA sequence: TGTGCCAGCAGATCCCATGCGGGTGAAAAACTGTTTTTT.

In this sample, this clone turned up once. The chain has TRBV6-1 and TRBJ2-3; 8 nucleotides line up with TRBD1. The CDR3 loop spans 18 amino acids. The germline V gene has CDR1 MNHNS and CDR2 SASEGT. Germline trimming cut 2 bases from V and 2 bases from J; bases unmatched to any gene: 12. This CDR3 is CASSERPGGRLNTDTQYF. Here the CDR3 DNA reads TGTGCCAGCAGTGAAAGACCAGGGGGCCGTCTGAACACAGATACGCAGTATTTT.

The CDR3 is CASSQLGQGGAGELFF. The CDR3 DNA is TGTGCCAGCAGTCAATTAGGACAGGGTGGGGCCGGGGAGCTGTTTTTT. The chain joins TRBV28 to TRBJ2-2, with TRBD1 matching over 8 bases. The CDR3 consists of 16 residues. Germline lookup yields CDR1 MDHEN and CDR2 SYDVKM. Unmatched junction bases numbered 11, after V lost 5 bases and J lost 6 bases.